This TCR beta chain was recovered during a study of blood T cell repertoires in COVID-19. Study information: T cells, B-cell-depleted T cells, or PBMCs supplied cDNA or gDNA.

How the authors handled the data: Nucleated cell number was recorded as an estimate derived from reference gene primer amplification. The data were produced by immunoSEQ multiplex PCR, yet TCRdb's version contains in-frame clones alone and is incomplete. That table supplies the V and J calls and clone size; D and trimming were determined from the DNA. Here the sample spans about 180,000 clones, roughly 78% being singletons. The CDR3 is 16 residues long. Between the trimmed V and J ends, which lost 3 bases and 1 base, there was a span of 12 bases. CDR1 and CDR2 (germline): KGHSH, LQKENI. The TCR was taken from a man aged 70 or older with active or convalescent COVID-19. The chain links TRBV18 to TRBJ2-2, with D unresolved. Sample: peripheral blood. The CDR3 DNA is TGTGCCAGCTCACCGGAACAGCCTGAGAACACCGGGGAGCTGTTTTTT. It is translated as CASSPEQPENTGELFF.